The present T cell receptor beta chain was sequenced within a study of blood T cell repertoires in COVID-19 (dated by TCRdb to about 2020). With regard to the full study: The collaborator samples originated in the United States, Italy and Spain and spanned the acute and convalescent phases of COVID-19. The prospective study material was composed of cDNA or gDNA derived from T cells, B-cell-depleted T cells, or PBMCs. The dataset comprised deeply sampled blood TCRbeta repertoires from subjects exposed to, actively infected with, or recovered from COVID-19. The repertoires were released in a freely available public database meant as a resource for research on the immune response to SARS-CoV-2. Samples were obtained from the ongoing ImmuneRACE study (first 160 participants) and from about 1,300 subjects provided by 6 global collaborators. Sample metadata almost always included a de-identified subject ID, COVID-19 status, age in years and sex. Where available, HLA class I and class II types were obtained from metadata supplied by the sample provider rather than from assay-based typing.

Overall study outcomes, separate from this receptor: The amount of clinical and demographic metadata varied by source and participant and was provided uncurated.

In the germline V gene (reference sequence), CDR1 corresponds to GTSNPN and CDR2 to SVGIG. Germline trimming: 2 bases from V, 2 bases from J; junction bases outside gene matches: 3. The cysteine opens and the phenylalanine closes a CDR3 of 16 amino acids. Just the 48-base CDR3 DNA is kept, in frame starting at base 1. Of note for this clone: Its antigen remains undetermined. There are no base qualities to consult, and no much larger clone falls within one base.

TCRbeta CDR3 regions were amplified from genomic DNA by means of the immunoSEQ Assay, a bias-controlled multiplex PCR. The original methods were these. Within the assay, amplification of reference gene primers was used to estimate how many nucleated cells each sample contained. Sequence reads were collapsed and filtered to measure the absolute abundance of every unique TCRbeta CDR3 rearrangement. For each sample, productive Simpson clonality was calculated by taking the square root of Simpson's diversity index across productive rearrangements. Not all clones reach the TCRdb copy of this immuneACCESS table, which keeps in-frame sequences only. Checked studies attribute under half of the gap to unresolved V genes and leave the rest unexplained. V, J and clone size reflect that table, while D and trimming were determined from the DNA. The sample profile shows around 300,000 clones; roughly 90% of them were found once. The biggest ten clones account for about 3% of the sample.

Collaborating institutions collected whole blood in K2EDTA tubes following their own protocols. For TCRbeta analysis, collaborators shipped samples in one of three forms: frozen whole blood, isolated PBMCs, or DNA extracted from either of those sample types. Material: peripheral blood. The chain joins TRBV30 to TRBJ2-5, and 15 junction bases match TRBD2. The sequence came from a woman aged 25 to 39 with active or convalescent COVID-19. The CDR3 protein: CAWSKGLAGGQETQYF. At the DNA level, the sequence is TGTGCCTGGAGTAAGGGACTAGCGGGGGGTCAAGAGACCCAGTACTTC.